Below are 8 T cell receptor beta chains sequenced from a single sample in a study of shared clonotypes between healthy human individuals. Profiled with immunoSEQ multiplex PCR; TCRdb holds only in-frame clones, not every one. The data contain about 380,000 clones, 95% to 97% of them singletons. Sequencing used memory CD8+ T cells sorted from blood. Subset indicated: CD45RO+ cells pooled with CCR7-negative TemRA cells. The receptors come from a young man in good health.

This clone appeared a single time. One end of the junction varies from germline; a read error may be responsible. The chain couples TRBV5-6 to TRBJ1-5, with D maybe TRBD1 (5 bases). CDR1 is SGHDT and CDR2 is YYEEEE in the germline V gene. This CDR3 has 13 amino acids. The CDR3 DNA follows: TGTGCCAGCAGTTTGGTACAGGAAAAGCCCCAGCATTTT. It translates to CASSLVQEKPQHF.

The chain couples TRBV30 to TRBJ1-2; no reliable D call. There are 13 residues in the CDR3. The V gene's germline CDR1 is GTSNPN and CDR2 SVGIG (reference sequence). V shed 0 bases and J shed 6 bases, with 11 bases lying between them. Here the CDR3 reads CAWSVPGRNGYTF. DNA of the CDR3: TGTGCCTGGAGTGTACCGGGAAGGAATGGCTACACCTTC.

The rearrangement joins TRBV19 to TRBJ2-2; 10 bases match TRBD1. CDR3 length: 15 amino acids. CDR1 and CDR2 from the germline V gene are LNHDA and SQIVND (reference sequence). The V gene end was trimmed by 6 bases and the J gene end by 5 bases; junction bases not matched to a gene: 6. The CDR3 DNA sequence: TGTGCCAGTAGCGGGACAGGGGAGGGGACCGGGGAGCTGTTTTTT. Its translation is CASSGTGEGTGELFF.

The V and J genes are TRBV5-6 and TRBJ1-1; D is undetermined. This CDR3 is built from 13 residues. V was shortened by 0 bases and J by 0 bases, with 3 bases between the two germline ends. CDR1 is SGHDT, CDR2 YYEEEE, per germline. The CDR3, as DNA: TGTGCCAGCAGCTTGGCCCTGAACACTGAAGCTTTCTTT. This gives the protein CASSLALNTEAFF.

This rearrangement joins TRBV2 to TRBJ2-1, with D tentatively TRBD1 or TRBD2 (5 bases each). This CDR3 has 17 amino acids. Germline CDR1 SNHLY, CDR2 FYNNEI. Trimming left V 4 bases short and J 9 bases short, with 25 bases between. CDR3 region: CASSGELPKTRAGEQFF. CDR3 sequence (DNA): TGTGCCAGCAGTGGGGAGCTTCCCAAGACCAGGGCCGGTGAGCAGTTCTTC.

The rearrangement uses TRBV10-3 and TRBJ2-1; 8 bases agree with TRBD1. V was pared by 8 bases and J by 6 bases, with 6 bases of the junction left unmatched. Germline V lookup: CDR1 ENHRY, CDR2 SYGVKD. The CDR3 length is 13 residues. The CDR3, as DNA: TGTGCCATCGGGCCGGACAGGGCCAATGAGCAGTTCTTC. It yields the protein CAIGPDRANEQFF.

The chain combines TRBV6-4 with TRBJ2-3, with TRBD2 matching over 8 bases. Per germline, CDR1 MRHNA and CDR2 SNTAGT. The V and J ends lost 6 bases and 5 bases, in that order; junction bases with no gene match: 13. The CDR3 is 16 amino acids. The CDR3: CASSVLGAGVGDTQYF. DNA of the CDR3: TGTGCCAGCAGCGTTCTGGGAGCGGGAGTTGGAGATACGCAGTATTTT.

This clone was observed once. The chain carries TRBV30 and TRBJ1-4; TRBD1 is a possible D gene (5 bases). CDR1 is GTSNPN and CDR2 is SVGIG in the germline V gene (reference sequence). The V end was cut by 2 bases, the J end by 3 bases, with 7 bases between. This CDR3 has 13 residues. The CDR3 nucleotides are TGTGCCTGGAGTCGGGGGTCTAATGAAAAACTGTTTTTT. Protein product: CAWSRGSNEKLFF.